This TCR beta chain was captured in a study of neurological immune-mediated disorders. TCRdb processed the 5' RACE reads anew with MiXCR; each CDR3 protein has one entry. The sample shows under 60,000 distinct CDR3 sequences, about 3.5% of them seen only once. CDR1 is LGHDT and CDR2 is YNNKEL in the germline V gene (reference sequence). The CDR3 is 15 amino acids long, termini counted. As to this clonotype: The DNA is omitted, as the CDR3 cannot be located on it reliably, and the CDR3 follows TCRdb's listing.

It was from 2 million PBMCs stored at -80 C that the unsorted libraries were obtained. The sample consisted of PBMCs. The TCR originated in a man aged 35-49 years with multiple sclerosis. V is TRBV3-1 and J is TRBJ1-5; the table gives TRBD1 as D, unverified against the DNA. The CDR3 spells CASSQVAGGNQPQNF.